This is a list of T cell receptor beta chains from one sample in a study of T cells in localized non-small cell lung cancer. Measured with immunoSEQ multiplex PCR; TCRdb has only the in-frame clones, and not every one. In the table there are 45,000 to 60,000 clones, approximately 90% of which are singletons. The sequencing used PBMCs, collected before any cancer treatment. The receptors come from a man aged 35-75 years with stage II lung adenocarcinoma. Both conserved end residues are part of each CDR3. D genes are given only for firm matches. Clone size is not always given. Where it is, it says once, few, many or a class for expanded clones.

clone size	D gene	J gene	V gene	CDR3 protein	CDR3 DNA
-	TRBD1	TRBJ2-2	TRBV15	CATSRDGSGQGTGELFF	TGTGCCACCAGCAGAGATGGGTCGGGACAGGGAACCGGGGAGCTGTTTTTT
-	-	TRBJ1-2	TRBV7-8	CASSPLTGSNYGYTF	TGTGCCAGCAGCCCCCTTACAGGATCTAACTATGGCTACACCTTC
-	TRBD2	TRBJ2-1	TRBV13	CASSQTSGGDNEQFF	TGTGCCAGCAGCCAGACTAGCGGGGGGGACAATGAGCAGTTCTTC
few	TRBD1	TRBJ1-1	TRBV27	CASISTPQGTTEAFF	TGTGCCAGCATCTCTACCCCACAGGGGACCACTGAAGCTTTCTTT
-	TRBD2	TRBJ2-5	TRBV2	CASSFPGLGRGTQYF	TGTGCCAGCAGTTTCCCGGGACTAGGCCGGGGGACCCAGTACTTC
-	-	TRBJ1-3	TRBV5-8	CASSFGGLGNTIYF	TGTGCCAGCAGCTTCGGGGGGCTTGGAAACACCATATATTTT
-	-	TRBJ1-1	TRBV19	CASSIQGESEAFF	TGTGCCAGTAGTATACAAGGGGAGAGTGAAGCTTTCTTT
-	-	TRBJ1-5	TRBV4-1	CASSLIWYGSNQPQHF	TGCGCCAGCAGCCTTATCTGGTATGGTAGCAATCAGCCCCAGCATTTT
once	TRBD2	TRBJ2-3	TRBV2	CASRDIPGLDTDTQYF	TGTGCCAGCAGGGATATTCCGGGACTAGACACAGATACGCAGTATTTT
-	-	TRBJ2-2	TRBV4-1	CASSRTNPFTGELFF	TGCGCCAGCAGCCGAACCAACCCATTCACCGGGGAGCTGTTTTTT
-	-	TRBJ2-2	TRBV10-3	CAIRSGEDTGELFF	TGTGCCATCAGATCGGGGGAGGACACCGGGGAGCTGTTTTTT
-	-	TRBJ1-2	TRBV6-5	CASSYSGPRSGYTF	TGTGCCAGCAGTTATTCCGGGCCCCGAAGCGGCTACACCTTC
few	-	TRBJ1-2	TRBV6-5	CASSYGPPGMWGYTF	TGTGCCAGCAGTTACGGTCCTCCAGGGATGTGGGGCTACACCTTC
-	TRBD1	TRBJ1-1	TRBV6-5	CASNDRAEEGCFF	TGTGCCAGCAATGACAGGGCCGAAGAGGGATGCTTTTTT
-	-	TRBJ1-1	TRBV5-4	CASSLGGSGTEAFF	TGTGCCAGCAGCTTGGGGGGGAGTGGGACTGAAGCTTTCTTT
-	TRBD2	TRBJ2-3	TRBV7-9	CASSPVGSGGGDTQYF	TGTGCCAGCAGCCCGGTAGGCTCGGGAGGAGGTGATACGCAGTATTTT
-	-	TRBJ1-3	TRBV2	CASSDFFSGNTIYF	TGTGCCAGCAGTGATTTCTTCTCTGGAAACACCATATATTTT